The 24 T cell receptor beta chains listed next were all sequenced from one sample in a study of naive and memory T cell subsets. Study conclusions and caveats: A few larger clonotypes appeared in naive repertoires, especially CD8, possibly memory cells re-expressing CD45RA.

Both TRBC1 and TRBC2 were covered by a beta constant-region primer of two equimolar oligonucleotides. Four rounds of PCR amplified the ligated cDNA using nested alpha and beta constant-region primers plus SP2. From the UMI-ligation and nested PCR reads, TCRdb called clonotypes with MiXCR, one entry per CDR3 protein. This sample has 150,000 or so distinct CDR3 sequences, with 22% found just once. These receptors have no known antigen. The sequencing input was naive CD4+ T cells from blood. These receptors were taken from a human donor in good health.

The chain uses TRBV9 and TRBJ1-1, with 7 bases lining up with TRBD1. With 3 bases clipped from V and 6 bases from J, the junction kept 5 bases outside the gene matches. The CDR3 spans 13 residues. Germline V CDR1 and CDR2: SGDLS, YYNGEE. CDR3 loop: CASSATGSAEAFF. CDR3 nucleotides: TGTGCCAGCAGCGCGACAGGGTCCGCTGAAGCTTTCTTT.

This chain uses TRBV28 with TRBJ1-2; TRBD1 matches 7 bases. The CDR3 length is 15 residues. V gave up 5 bases and J gave up 2 bases; unmatched junction bases: 8. Germline-derived CDR1 and CDR2 are MDHEN and SYDVKM. The CDR3 protein is CASSEGGTKNYGYTF. The CDR3 DNA reads TGTGCCAGCAGTGAAGGGGGCACCAAAAACTATGGCTACACCTTC.

This clonotype came up a few times. The chain recombines TRBV5-4 with TRBJ1-2; tentative D call: TRBD1 (6 bases). The CDR3 contains 14 residues. The V gene lost 1 base and the J gene lost 3 bases, with 10 bases spanning the gap. Germline assignment: CDR1 SGHNT and CDR2 YYREEE (reference sequence). The CDR3 is CASSLTGQYYGYTF. The CDR3 DNA is TGTGCCAGCAGCTTGACAGGGCAATACTATGGCTACACCTTC. The full variable domain, its missing parts supplied by reference TRBV5-4 and TRBJ1-2, is ETGVTQSPTHLIKTRGQQVTLRCSSQSGHNTVSWYQQALGQGPQFIFQYYREEENGRGNFPPRFSGLQFPNYSSELNVNALELDDSALYLCASSLTGQYYGYTFGSGTRLTVV.

This clonotype was detected a few times. The chain joins TRBV5-6 to TRBJ1-2, with D tentatively TRBD1 (5 bases). This CDR3 is built from 14 residues. Germline V CDR1 and CDR2: SGHDT, YYEEEE. V was pared by 4 bases and J by 3 bases, with 13 bases between. The CDR3 DNA is TGTGCCAGCAGCCTAACAGGCGAGGACTATGGCTACACCTTC. Translating gives CASSLTGEDYGYTF.

The chain joins TRBV9 to TRBJ2-1; 15 bases map to TRBD2. The CDR3 extends over 20 amino acids. Germline loops: CDR1 SGDLS, CDR2 YYNGEE. With V trimmed by 4 bases and J by 6 bases, 17 bases remained unmatched. The chain's CDR3 is CASSSRWGGLAGGPANEQFF. The CDR3 bases are TGTGCCAGCAGCTCCCGGTGGGGGGGACTAGCGGGAGGTCCTGCCAATGAGCAGTTCTTC.

The V gene is TRBV29-1, the J gene TRBJ1-3, with 9 bases that match TRBD1. Germline-derived CDR1 and CDR2 are SQVTM and ANQGSEA. The V and J ends lost 4 bases and 0 bases, in that order; junction bases with no gene match: 10. The CDR3 loop spans 17 amino acids. The DNA for the CDR3 is TGCAGCGTTGGAGAACAGGGGGCCCTACTCTCTGGAAACACCATATATTTT. This translates into CSVGEQGALLSGNTIYF.

The table lists this clonotype with a few counts. The chain joins TRBV5-1 to TRBJ2-7; 8 bases align to TRBD1. The CDR3 spans 16 residues. The trim removed 4 bases at V and 1 base at J, leaving 10 bases unmatched. The germline V gene has CDR1 SGHRS and CDR2 YFSETQ. CDR3 sequence reads: CASSPRQGRLSYEQYF. The CDR3 DNA follows: TGCGCCAGCAGCCCCAGACAGGGGCGATTATCCTACGAGCAGTACTTC.

This chain uses TRBV6-5 with TRBJ2-1; 11 bases fit TRBD2. This CDR3 comprises 19 residues. After removal of 4 bases from V and 3 bases from J, the junction contained 14 bases not matched to a gene. Germline CDR1 and CDR2: MNHEY and SVGAGI. The CDR3 here is CASSLVRLKTSGNYNEQFF. The CDR3 DNA sequence: TGTGCCAGCAGTTTAGTTCGACTAAAGACTAGCGGGAACTACAATGAGCAGTTCTTC.

The chain uses TRBV29-1 and TRBJ1-2; D gene uncertain. The CDR3 is 11 amino acids. The germline V gene encodes CDR1 SQVTM and CDR2 ANQGSEA. CDR3 loop: CNSLDGDGYTF. The CDR3 region has the DNA TGCAACTCCTTGGACGGTGATGGCTACACCTTC. Using reference TRBV29-1 and TRBJ1-2 for the parts outside the CDR3, the full variable domain is SAVISQKPSRDICQRGTSLTIQCQVDSQVTMMFWYRQQPGQSLTLIATANQGSEATYESGFVIDKFPISRPNLTFSTLTVSNMSPEDSSIYLCNSLDGDGYTFGSGTRLTVV.

The chain uses TRBV3-1 and TRBJ2-5; 8 nucleotides agree with TRBD2. Losses at the gene ends were 5 bases for V and 0 bases for J; bases not matched to a gene: 8. The CDR3 runs to 16 residues. CDR1 LGHDT and CDR2 YNNKEL come from the germline V gene (reference sequence). In DNA, the CDR3 is TGTGCCAGCAGCAGGCGGGGGGCGACGTACCAAGAGACCCAGTACTTC. Protein: CASSRRGATYQETQYF.

This clonotype appeared a few times. The rearrangement links TRBV6-2 or TRBV6-3 to TRBJ2-7, with a tentative D call TRBD2 (6 bases). The CDR3 is made up of 13 amino acids. V lost 0 bases and J lost 3, with 6 bases in between. Germline V gene sequence: CDR1 MNHEY, CDR2 SVGEGT. CDR3 coding DNA: TGTGCCAGCAGTTACTCCGGGAGCTACGAGCAGTACTTC. This codes for CASSYSGSYEQYF.

This clonotype was detected only a few times. The chain links TRBV4-3 to TRBJ2-7; 8 nucleotides align to TRBD1. The length of the CDR3 is 16 residues. Germline assignment: CDR1 LGHNA and CDR2 YSLEER. J gave up 4 bases and V 0 bases, and 8 bases lay outside the gene matches. In nucleotides, the CDR3 is TGCGCCAGCAGCCAAGATTTGGGGGACAGGTATTACGAGCAGTACTTC. Residues: CASSQDLGDRYYEQYF.

This rearrangement joins TRBV28 to TRBJ1-5; 7 nucleotides align to TRBD1. Germline trimming cut 6 bases from V and 4 bases from J; bases unmatched to any gene: 12. The CDR3 is made up of 16 amino acids. From germline, CDR1 is MDHEN and CDR2 SYDVKM. CDR3 region: CASRTNKGTANQPQHF. The DNA of the CDR3 is TGTGCCAGCAGAACGAATAAAGGGACAGCAAATCAGCCCCAGCATTTT.

This clonotype was found a few times. This chain links TRBV6-6 with TRBJ1-1, with D hard to call. Trimming took 8 bases from V and 2 from J, leaving 12 bases between them. The CDR3 has 13 amino acids. Germline assignment: CDR1 MNHNY and CDR2 SVGAGI (reference sequence). The CDR3 DNA is TGTGCCAGCGGGTTAAAGGCTAACACTGAAGCTTTCTTT. Protein sequence: CASGLKANTEAFF.

The chain recombines TRBV6-1 with TRBJ1-1; no clear D gene. The V and J ends lost 8 bases and 1 base respectively, with 11 bases between them. There are 13 residues in the CDR3. Germline loops: CDR1 MNHNS, CDR2 SASEGT. CDR3: CASYLTENTEAFF. Here the CDR3 DNA reads TGTGCCAGCTACCTAACTGAGAACACTGAAGCTTTCTTT.

The genes are TRBV6-5 and TRBJ2-5; D is undetermined. Germline CDR1 MNHEY, CDR2 SVGAGI. The length of the CDR3 is 10 residues. The V end was cut by 10 bases, the J end by 7 bases, with 10 bases between. The CDR3 loop reads CATGALTQYF. Here the CDR3 DNA reads TGTGCCACCGGCGCGTTGACCCAGTACTTC.

The rearrangement joins TRBV7-9 to TRBJ1-5, with TRBD1 matching 7 bases. The CDR3 covers 13 residues. Germline V gene sequence: CDR1 SEHNR, CDR2 FQNEAQ (reference sequence). Unmatched junction bases numbered 3, after V lost 5 bases and J lost 5 bases. The CDR3 sequence: CASSRTGDQPQHF. The DNA of the CDR3 is TGTGCCAGCAGCCGGACAGGTGATCAGCCCCAGCATTTT.

This clonotype was picked up a small number of times. The V call is TRBV9, the J call TRBJ2-1; 11 nucleotides match TRBD2. The CDR3 spans 15 residues. V was clipped by 4 bases and J by 4 bases; unmatched bases: 4. The germline CDR1 and CDR2 sequences are SGDLS and YYNGEE. Here the CDR3 DNA reads TGTGCCAGCAGCTCACTAGCGGGAGATTACAATGAGCAGTTCTTC. Its translation: CASSSLAGDYNEQFF.

This clonotype was recorded at least ten times. The chain links TRBV6-1 to TRBJ1-1; unclear D gene. Trimming took off 5 bases at V and 2 bases at J, with 12 bases between the two ends. This CDR3 region has 14 residues. Per germline, CDR1 MNHNS and CDR2 SASEGT. CDR3 bases: TGTGCCAGCAGTCCAAGCGAAGTCAACACTGAAGCTTTCTTT. Translating gives CASSPSEVNTEAFF.

There are a few counts of this clonotype. The DNA for the CDR3 is TGTGCCAGCAGCTTAAACAGCGGGAGCGCCTACAATGAGCAGTTCTTC. The encoded protein is CASSLNSGSAYNEQFF. The V gene is TRBV7-9, the J gene TRBJ2-1; 8 positions match TRBD2. CDR1 and CDR2 (germline): SEHNR, FQNEAQ (reference sequence). The CDR3 sequence is 16 residues long. The V and J ends lost 2 bases and 2 bases, in that order; junction bases with no gene match: 5.

This clonotype was picked up a small number of times. The V gene is TRBV7-2, the J gene TRBJ2-3; D remains unclear. The germline V gene encodes CDR1 SGHTA and CDR2 FQGNSA. Trimming pared 3 bases from V and 1 base from J, leaving 5 bases between. There are 13 residues in the CDR3. CDR3 sequence (DNA): TGTGCCAGCAGCTTTCACGGCACAGATACGCAGTATTTT. The encoded protein is CASSFHGTDTQYF. The whole variable domain, filled in from reference TRBV7-2 and TRBJ2-3, reads GAGVSQSPSNKVTEKGKDVELRCDPISGHTALYWYRQSLGQGLEFLIYFQGNSAPDKSGLPSDRFSAERTGGSVSTLTIQRTQQEDSAVYLCASSFHGTDTQYFGPGTRLTVL.

V and J are TRBV5-4 and TRBJ2-7, with 8 bases identical to TRBD1. Germline V lookup: CDR1 SGHNT, CDR2 YYREEE (reference sequence). Unmatched junction bases numbered 8, after V lost 4 bases and J lost 2 bases. The CDR3 extends over 15 amino acids. The chain's CDR3 is CASSRGQGLAYEQYF. CDR3 DNA: TGTGCCAGCAGCCGCGGACAGGGATTGGCCTACGAGCAGTACTTC.

The table lists this clonotype with a few counts. The chain has TRBV20-1 and TRBJ2-1, with D perhaps matching TRBD1 (7 bases). V lost 5 bases, J lost 11 bases, and 16 bases lay in between. The germline V gene encodes CDR1 DFQATT and CDR2 SNEGSKA (reference sequence). CDR3 size: 12 residues. The CDR3 nucleotides are TGCAGTGCTGTGGGGCCAGGGGGGAAGCAGTTCTTC. Amino acids: CSAVGPGGKQFF.

The chain combines TRBV7-2 with TRBJ2-4; D possibly corresponds to TRBD2 (6 bases). Germline V CDR1 and CDR2: SGHTA, FQGNSA. Trimming took 2 bases from V and 2 from J, leaving 16 bases between them. The CDR3 spans 17 residues. The CDR3 DNA follows: TGTGCCAGCAGCTTACGGACCTCCGGCGGGACCAAAAACATTCAGTACTTC. As protein: CASSLRTSGGTKNIQYF.